The 24 T cell receptor beta chains below were found in one sample sequenced in a study of shared clonotypes between healthy human individuals. The method was immunoSEQ multiplex PCR; TCRdb's version includes in-frame clones alone and lacks a portion of them. The table shows millions of clones, with approximately 90% occurring only once. Sequenced input: naive CD4+ T cells sorted from blood. Subset indicated: CD45RA+ positively selected. The receptor source for this set is a man between 18 and 29 years old in good health.

This clone was found once. This chain links TRBV6-1 with TRBJ2-1, with D perhaps matching TRBD1 or TRBD2 (5 bases each). CDR1 and CDR2 from the germline V gene are MNHNS and SASEGT. V lost 6 bases and J 16 bases, leaving 19 bases between the germline ends. The CDR3 contains 12 residues. The CDR3 sequence: CASSALPPGRFF. CDR3 DNA sequence: TGTGCCAGCAGCGCTCTGCCTCCGGGACGATTCTTC.

The chain combines TRBV30 with TRBJ2-5; a possible D gene is TRBD1 (5 bases). The J call may be faulty, since TRBJ2-7 better matches the DNA end. Germline V CDR1 and CDR2: GTSNPN, SVGIG (reference sequence). The CDR3 spans 14 residues. CDR3 residues: CAWSVGQGRHEQYF. The CDR3 DNA sequence: TGTGCCTGGAGTGTAGGGCAGGGTCGGCACGAGCAGTACTTC.

The CDR3 DNA reads as TGCGCCAGCAGCCAAGATCAAGGGACAGGGTACGCGCAGTATTTT. Translating it yields CASSQDQGTGYAQYF. The rearrangement uses TRBV4-1 and TRBJ2-3; 9 positions agree with TRBD1. Germline trimming cut 0 bases from V and 10 bases from J; bases unmatched to any gene: 8. The CDR3 has 15 amino acids. Germline CDR1 is MGHRA and CDR2 is YSYEKL.

The chain carries TRBV14 and TRBJ2-1, with D possibly TRBD1 on 6 matching bases. Germline V lookup: CDR1 SGHDN, CDR2 FVKESK. V lost 4 bases and J lost 9, with 16 bases in between. The CDR3 runs 14 residues. The CDR3 nucleotides read TGTGCCAGCAGCCGGCAATTACAGGGCTTTGAGCAGTTCTTC. Amino acid sequence: CASSRQLQGFEQFF. The full variable domain, in which reference TRBV14 and TRBJ2-1 provide the parts outside the CDR3, is EAGVTQFPSHSVIEKGQTVTLRCDPISGHDNLYWYRRVMGKEIKFLLHFVKESKQDESGMPNNRFLAERTGGTYSTLKVQPAELEDSGVYFCASSRQLQGFEQFFGPGTRLTVL.

The chain carries TRBV7-2 and TRBJ2-3; no clear D gene. CDR1 and CDR2 (germline): SGHTA, FQGNSA. This CDR3 has 12 amino acids. The V end lost 6 bases, the J end lost 6 bases, and 10 bases lay between the germline ends. DNA of the CDR3: TGTGCCAGCAGGACGACGTCGGATACGCAGTATTTT. Encoded protein: CASRTTSDTQYF.

The chain uses TRBV18 and TRBJ2-1, with D maybe TRBD2 (5 bases). CDR1 is KGHSH and CDR2 is LQKENI in the germline V gene. The CDR3 is 19 residues long. V lost 2 bases to trimming and J lost 1 base, with 21 bases between them. CDR3 in DNA: TGTGCCAGCTCACCAAGCTTAAAGGCGACCCGCGGGTCCTACAATGAGCAGTTCTTC. Translated, it gives CASSPSLKATRGSYNEQFF.

The chain has TRBV6-5 and TRBJ2-2; 9 bases align to TRBD1. There are 15 residues in the CDR3. V gave up 6 bases and J gave up 0 bases; unmatched junction bases: 2. CDR1 is MNHEY, CDR2 SVGAGI, per germline. The DNA for the CDR3 is TGTGCCAGCAGCCGGGACAGGGCGAACACCGGGGAGCTGTTTTTT. It encodes CASSRDRANTGELFF.

As to this clone: The sample contains more than one DNA sequence encoding this CDR3. J is TRBJ2-3 and V is TRBV10-3; weak D call: TRBD2 (5 bases). The length of the CDR3 is 12 residues. Germline loops: CDR1 ENHRY, CDR2 SYGVKD. V lost 4 bases to trimming and J lost 3 bases, with 5 bases between them. CDR3 sequence reads: CAISGGTDTQYF. In DNA, the CDR3 is TGTGCCATCAGTGGAGGGACAGATACGCAGTATTTT.

The chain joins TRBV6-6 to TRBJ1-3, with no clear D. CDR3 length: 15 amino acids. Per germline, CDR1 MNHNY and CDR2 SVGAGI (reference sequence). Trimming removed 5 bases from V and 0 bases from J, with 11 bases in between. For the CDR3, the DNA is TGTGCCAGCAGTCGCTACGGGAGCTCTGGAAACACCATATATTTT. Its protein is CASSRYGSSGNTIYF.

Here the CDR3 reads CASSQFPTGEKRAGELFF. In DNA, the CDR3 is TGTGCCAGCAGCCAATTCCCTACAGGGGAAAAGAGGGCCGGGGAGCTGTTTTTT. The V and J genes are TRBV14 and TRBJ2-2, with TRBD1 identical over 7 bases. Germline loops: CDR1 SGHDN, CDR2 FVKESK. The CDR3 runs 18 residues. V lost 2 bases, J lost 6 bases, and 15 bases stayed unmatched.

The chain carries TRBV9 and TRBJ1-2; 7 bases fit TRBD1. Germline V CDR1 and CDR2: SGDLS, YYNGEE. CDR3 length equals 13 residues. V shed 0 bases and J 13 bases; nucleotides not matched to a gene: 9. The CDR3 here is CASSVGDSPVGTF. In DNA form, the CDR3 reads TGTGCCAGCAGCGTAGGGGACAGCCCGGTTGGCACCTTC.

V and J are TRBV10-3 and TRBJ2-2; D may be TRBD1 (5 bases). This CDR3 region has 19 residues. Trimming pared 3 bases from V and 7 bases from J, leaving 27 bases between. Germline V gene sequence: CDR1 ENHRY, CDR2 SYGVKD. CDR3 residues: CAISDPPREEARVDGELFF. In DNA form, the CDR3 reads TGTGCCATCAGTGACCCTCCCCGCGAAGAGGCCAGGGTGGACGGGGAGCTGTTTTTT.

This sequence joins TRBV9 and TRBJ1-2, with 9 nucleotides matching TRBD1. Germline CDR1 and CDR2: SGDLS and YYNGEE. The V and J ends lost 0 bases and 6 bases, in that order; junction bases with no gene match: 3. The CDR3 has 14 residues. CDR3 in amino acids: CASSVVDRGDGYTF. Written as DNA, the CDR3 is TGTGCCAGCAGCGTAGTAGACAGGGGGGATGGCTACACCTTC.

This chain joins TRBV18 and TRBJ1-4, with D possibly matching TRBD1 (5 bases). CDR3 size: 15 residues. The germline V gene has CDR1 KGHSH and CDR2 LQKENI. Deletions cut 6 bases from V and 3 bases from J, with 14 bases between. CDR3 protein: CASSEGVGANEKLFF. DNA for the CDR3: TGTGCCAGCTCGGAAGGGGTCGGGGCTAATGAAAAACTGTTTTTT. Full variable domain (outside the CDR3, taken from reference TRBV18 and TRBJ1-4): NAGVMQNPRHLVRRRGQEARLRCSPMKGHSHVYWYRQLPEEGLKFMVYLQKENIIDESGMPKERFSAEFPKEGPSILRIQQVVRGDSAAYFCASSEGVGANEKLFFGSGTQLSVL.

The J gene is TRBJ2-1, the V gene TRBV10-2; D is possibly TRBD1 (6 bases). The CDR3 is 13 amino acids. Trimming stripped 2 bases from V and 11 bases from J, with 13 bases between. CDR1 and CDR2 (germline): WSHSY, SAAADI. The CDR3 nucleotides are TGCGCCAGCAGTGAGCAGGGGTCCACGAAGCAGTTCTTC. Protein sequence: CASSEQGSTKQFF.

For the CDR3, the DNA is TGTGCCAGCAGCCCCCTCAGCCCAAGCGGCTACACCTTC. Amino acid sequence: CASSPLSPSGYTF. The chain carries TRBV6-5 and TRBJ1-2; D remains ambiguous. This CDR3 spans 13 amino acids. Trimming removed 6 bases from V and 8 bases from J, with 16 bases in between. Germline CDR1 is MNHEY and CDR2 is SVGAGI.

This clone was detected a few times. V and J are TRBV2 and TRBJ1-2, with 7 nucleotides matching TRBD1. The CDR3 is 12 residues long. V was pared by 7 bases and J by 7 bases, with 6 bases of the junction left unmatched. The germline V gene encodes CDR1 SNHLY and CDR2 FYNNEI. The CDR3 region has the DNA TGTGCCAGCACCCTGACAGGGCTTGGCTACACCTTC. Amino acid sequence: CASTLTGLGYTF.

V gene TRBV5-5 combines with J gene TRBJ2-1, with 8 positions matching TRBD1. CDR1 is SGHKS, CDR2 YYEKEE, per germline (reference sequence). The J segment lost 4 bases and the V segment lost 0 bases, leaving 9 bases of the junction unmatched. This CDR3 has 17 residues. The CDR3 reads CASSLVIGTGRYNEQFF. CDR3 DNA: TGTGCCAGCAGCTTGGTAATTGGGACAGGACGATACAATGAGCAGTTCTTC.

The chain links TRBV27 to TRBJ2-1; no definite D call. Trimming pared 3 bases from V and 9 bases from J, leaving 12 bases between. The CDR3 extends over 13 amino acids. Germline loops: CDR1 MNHEY, CDR2 SMNVEV (reference sequence). The CDR3, as DNA: TGTGCCAGCAGTTTTGGACCCGCCGGTGAGCAGTTCTTC. Translating it yields CASSFGPAGEQFF.

As concerns this clone: A junction boundary mismatches the germline segment, possibly from a read error. J is TRBJ2-3 and V is TRBV7-7; TRBD2 matches 14 bases. This CDR3 has 15 residues. Germline assignment: CDR1 SSHAT and CDR2 FNYEAQ (reference sequence). The CDR3 nucleotides are TGTGCTAGCAGCTCGACTAGCGGGGGGGCGGATACGCAGTATTTT. Amino acid sequence: CASSSTSGGADTQYF.

This rearrangement joins TRBV29-1 to TRBJ2-7, with D perhaps TRBD1 or TRBD2 (5 bases each). This CDR3 has 14 amino acids. V lost 6 bases and J 2 bases, leaving 17 bases between the germline ends. Germline lookup yields CDR1 SQVTM and CDR2 ANQGSEA. The CDR3 DNA is TGCAGCGTCGCCGGGGCAGGGAATACCTACGAGCAGTACTTC. Encoded protein: CSVAGAGNTYEQYF.

J is TRBJ1-3 and V is TRBV11-2, with 7 bases fitting TRBD1. The length of the CDR3 is 17 residues. After removal of 1 base from V and 3 bases from J, the junction contained 9 bases not matched to a gene. CDR1 and CDR2 (germline): SGHAT, FQNNGV. The CDR3: CASSLGAPGGIGNTIYF. The CDR3 coding sequence is TGTGCCAGCAGCTTAGGCGCCCCAGGGGGAATTGGAAACACCATATATTTT.

In the case of this clone: The sample holds other DNA sequences that translate to the same CDR3. This chain links TRBV19 with TRBJ2-7; the D call may be TRBD1 or TRBD2 (6 bases each). Trimming cost V 0 bases and J 3 bases, with 9 bases left between them. CDR1 and CDR2 from the germline V gene are LNHDA and SQIVND (reference sequence). The CDR3 has 14 amino acids. The CDR3 sequence is CASSIEQGGYEQYF. The CDR3 nucleotides are TGTGCCAGTAGTATAGAACAGGGAGGCTACGAGCAGTACTTC.

In its sample, this clone was seen a few times. This chain links TRBV5-6 with TRBJ1-6, with D perhaps matching TRBD1 (6 bases). This CDR3 region has 15 residues. V was shortened by 5 bases and J by 9 bases, with 18 bases between the two germline ends. Germline CDR1 is SGHDT and CDR2 is YYEEEE. CDR3 nucleotide sequence: TGTGCCAGCAGAGAGAACAGGGAGAGGATTTCACCCCTCCACTTT. It specifies CASRENRERISPLHF. The whole variable domain, filled in from reference TRBV5-6 and TRBJ1-6, reads DAGVTQSPTHLIKTRGQQVTLRCSPKSGHDTVSWYQQALGQGPQFIFQYYEEEERQRGNFPDRFSGHQFPNYSSELNVNALLLGDSALYLCASRENRERISPLHFGNGTRLTVT.